The 9 T cell receptor beta chains below come from one sample, sequenced in a study of T cell changes during pregnancy in multiple sclerosis (dated by TCRdb to the late 2010s). Libraries came from the immunoSEQ multiplex PCR assay. TCRdb retrieved this table from immuneACCESS and kept in-frame rearrangements only. Not all clones are present; in checked studies, unresolved V genes account for under half, and no reason is known for the remainder. This sample has tens of thousands of clones in its table, and approximately 92% of those were observed once. The ten largest make up more than 0.9% of the sample. This sample comprised peripheral blood, obtained in the first trimester of pregnancy. These receptors originate from a female donor with multiple sclerosis, enrolled in a pregnancy study.

This sequence joins TRBV7-8 and TRBJ1-1; D might be TRBD1 (6 bases). Looked up from germline, CDR1 is SGHVS and CDR2 is FQNEAQ. Deletions cut 0 bases from V and 1 base from J, with 15 bases between. The CDR3 extends over 17 amino acids. The CDR3 here is CASSLAVVPTGNTEAFF. For the CDR3, the DNA is TGTGCCAGCAGCTTAGCGGTGGTACCGACAGGGAACACTGAAGCTTTCTTT.

The rearrangement uses TRBV4-3 and TRBJ2-1; D remains ambiguous. The CDR3 sequence is 16 residues long. Trimming cost V 0 bases and J 0 bases, with 9 bases left between them. Germline V lookup: CDR1 LGHNA, CDR2 YSLEER. The CDR3 protein is CASSQDSRSSYNEQFF. In DNA form, the CDR3 reads TGCGCCAGCAGCCAAGACTCCCGGAGCTCCTACAATGAGCAGTTCTTC.

The gene calls are TRBV7-9 and TRBJ2-7; D perhaps matches TRBD1 (6 bases). The germline CDR1 and CDR2 sequences are SEHNR and FQNEAQ (reference sequence). CDR3 length: 12 amino acids. V lost 3 bases and J 4 bases, leaving 7 bases between the germline ends. The CDR3 DNA follows: TGTGCCAGCAGCTTTACAGGGTACGAGCAGTACTTC. Protein: CASSFTGYEQYF.

CDR3 bases: TGTGCCAGCAGCCAATATTACGAGCAGTACTTC. It translates to CASSQYYEQYF. This rearrangement joins TRBV14 to TRBJ2-7, with no clear D. The CDR3 spans 11 residues. V was cut by 2 bases and J by 4 bases, with 3 bases left in between. Germline V CDR1 and CDR2: SGHDN, FVKESK.

This chain joins TRBV10-3 and TRBJ1-1; 11 nucleotides match TRBD1. CDR3 length: 13 amino acids. CDR1 and CDR2 from the germline V gene are ENHRY and SYGVKD. Germline trimming cut 7 bases from V and 11 bases from J; bases unmatched to any gene: 9. In DNA form, the CDR3 reads TGTGCCATCACCGCGGGGACAGGGGGTGTTGCTTTCTTT. As protein: CAITAGTGGVAFF.

V and J are TRBV28 and TRBJ2-7; D is possibly TRBD2 (5 bases). CDR1 is MDHEN, CDR2 SYDVKM, per germline. Trimming left V 3 bases short and J 0 bases short, with 12 bases between. There are 15 residues in the CDR3. The CDR3 bases are TGTGCCAGCAGTTTCCCAGCGGTAAGCTCCTACGAGCAGTACTTC. Its protein product is CASSFPAVSSYEQYF.

The gene calls are TRBV29-1 and TRBJ2-7; D is perhaps TRBD2 (6 bases). Trimming cost V 6 bases and J 3 bases, with 18 bases left between them. CDR3 length: 14 amino acids. Germline V gives CDR1 SQVTM, CDR2 ANQGSEA. CDR3 region: CSVLYSGLRYEQYF. CDR3 DNA sequence: TGCAGCGTCCTTTACTCGGGACTCCGCTACGAGCAGTACTTC.

The chain recombines TRBV4-1 with TRBJ2-7; 7 positions agree with TRBD1. Per the germline V gene, CDR1 is MGHRA and CDR2 is YSYEKL. V shed 2 bases, J shed 1 base, and the junction held 11 bases outside the gene matches. The CDR3 spans 17 residues. CDR3 in amino acids: CASSQSPGQGVSYEQYF. CDR3 sequence (DNA): TGCGCCAGCAGCCAATCTCCCGGTCAGGGGGTTTCCTACGAGCAGTACTTC.

The gene calls are TRBV6-1 and TRBJ1-3; D is ambiguous. The CDR3 is made up of 15 amino acids. Trimming took 4 bases from V and 1 from J, leaving 11 bases between them. Germline CDR1 is MNHNS and CDR2 is SASEGT. CDR3 sequence (DNA): TGTGCCAGCAGTGCCCTTACGGGGTCTGGAAACACCATATATTTT. Protein product: CASSALTGSGNTIYF.